This entry concerns a single TCR beta chain. Amplified TCR beta CDR3 regions derived from RNA transcripts. Initially, a first-round RT-PCR of the TCR CDR3 employed the HTBI primer set. TCRdb re-derived calls from the multiplex PCR reads in MiXCR, one entry per CDR3 protein. This sample has hundreds of thousands of distinct CDR3 sequences, with roughly 15% found just once. This sample was taken from a study of T cells in Graves' hyperthyroidism and ophthalmopathy. Overall study context: Peripheral blood was drawn at first diagnosis, prior to all treatment.

Ophthalmopathy patients showed a Clinical Activity Score of at least 3, NOSPECS grade of at least 4 and duration under 3 months. The germline V gene encodes CDR1 MNHEY and CDR2 SMNVEV (reference sequence). Trimming shortened V by 6 bases and J by 0 bases, and 11 bases separated the two germline ends. This CDR3 is 15 amino acids long. Sequenced sample: blood. This clonotype was sampled from a woman between 50 and 59 years old with Graves' ophthalmopathy. The chain couples TRBV27 to TRBJ1-4; no clear D gene. In DNA form, the CDR3 reads TGTGCCAGCAGACCCTACCGGGCAACTAATGAAAAACTGTTTTTT. It is translated as CASRPYRATNEKLFF.